Reported below is one TCR beta chain. Its antigen is undetermined. The data derive from a study of cytomegalovirus exposure and HLA in healthy donors. Study-level results: Most subjects had HLA-A and HLA-B alleles reportedly predicted accurately by TCR beta sequences.

The PCR had 60 Vbeta and 13 Jbeta primers. Using immunoSEQ multiplex PCR, the repertoire was profiled, and TCRdb retains in-frame clones only, with some absent. Of 200,000 to 250,000 clones listed, approximately 80% are singletons. Trimming stripped 5 bases from V and 2 bases from J, with 15 bases between. There are 14 residues in the CDR3. Per germline, CDR1 GTSNPN and CDR2 SVGIG (reference sequence). The receptor was isolated from a woman aged 40 to 55 in good health and CMV-seronegative. Sequenced sample: PBMCs. The V call is TRBV30, the J call TRBJ1-1; no firm D call. CDR3 residues: CAWSRRGGNTEAFF. CDR3 sequence (DNA): TGTGCCTGGTCAAGACGGGGAGGAAACACTGAAGCTTTCTTT. Complete variable domain (other parts from reference TRBV30 and TRBJ1-1): SQTIHQWPATLVQPVGSPLSLECTVEGTSNPNLYWYRQAAGRGLQLLFYSVGIGQISSEVPQNLSASRPQDRQFILSSKKLLLSDSGFYLCAWSRRGGNTEAFFGQGTRLTVV.